Listed here are 10 T cell receptor beta chains from one sample, sequenced in a study of type 1 and type 2 diabetes patients. Genomic DNA was the PCR template. The TCR beta CDR3 region was amplified using 30 forward and 13 reverse primers. MiXCR, applied by TCRdb to the multiplex PCR reads, yields one record per CDR3 protein. The data contain fewer than 300,000 distinct CDR3 sequences, roughly 48% of them singletons. Sequenced sample: peripheral blood mononuclear cells (PBMCs). These receptors originate from a young man with type 2 diabetes.

This chain uses TRBV7-9 with TRBJ1-4; no clear D. This CDR3 has 14 amino acids. The V end lost 9 bases, the J end lost 0 bases, and 11 bases lay between the germline ends. Per the germline V gene, CDR1 is SEHNR and CDR2 is FQNEAQ (reference sequence). DNA of the CDR3: TGTGCCAGTGAAAAGGGTGCAACTAATGAAAAACTGTTTTTT. Its protein product is CASEKGATNEKLFF.

The chain links TRBV19 to TRBJ2-5; D might be TRBD2 (6 bases). Per germline, CDR1 LNHDA and CDR2 SQIVND (reference sequence). Trimming took off 3 bases at V and 5 bases at J, with 13 bases between the two ends. This CDR3 region has 14 residues. Here the CDR3 DNA reads TGTGCCAGTAGTATCGAAGCTAGCGATGAGACCCAGTACTTC. It translates to CASSIEASDETQYF.

The chain recombines TRBV7-8 with TRBJ2-7; 8 bases align to TRBD1. The ends lost 5 bases at V and 3 bases at J; junction bases unmatched: 12. CDR3 length: 16 residues. Germline CDR1 and CDR2: SGHVS and FQNEAQ. The CDR3 nucleotides are TGTGCCAGCAGCGGAAGACAGGGGAACGGGAACTACGAGCAGTACTTC. It is translated as CASSGRQGNGNYEQYF.

The chain joins TRBV20-1 to TRBJ2-7; TRBD2 might be the D (6 bases). The V end lost 8 bases, the J end lost 4 bases, and 18 bases lay between the germline ends. This CDR3 contains 13 residues. Looked up from germline, CDR1 is DFQATT and CDR2 is SNEGSKA (reference sequence). CDR3 bases: TGCAGTACAAAGGGAGGTTCCGGTTACGAGCAGTACTTC. Protein: CSTKGGSGYEQYF.

This clonotype showed up just a few times. The V call is TRBV19, the J call TRBJ1-1; possible D gene TRBD1, 5 bases. Trimming cost V 3 bases and J 4 bases, with 12 bases left between them. CDR1 and CDR2 (germline): LNHDA, SQIVND (reference sequence). The CDR3 consists of 14 residues. CDR3 protein: CASSIGLGGTEAFF. DNA for the CDR3: TGTGCCAGTAGTATCGGGCTGGGGGGCACTGAAGCTTTCTTT.

This clonotype was observed at least ten times. The V and J genes are TRBV15 and TRBJ1-1, with D perhaps matching TRBD1 (5 bases). V was pared by 1 base and J by 3 bases, with 6 bases between. The CDR3 loop spans 13 amino acids. Germline V lookup: CDR1 LNHNV, CDR2 YYDKDF (reference sequence). The CDR3 protein is CATSRGDHTEAFF. In DNA, the CDR3 is TGTGCCACCAGCAGAGGGGACCACACTGAAGCTTTCTTT.

The rearrangement joins TRBV2 to TRBJ1-5; tentatively, D is TRBD1 (5 bases). V was cut by 7 bases and J by 6 bases, with 16 bases left in between. Germline V gives CDR1 SNHLY, CDR2 FYNNEI. The CDR3 consists of 14 residues. The CDR3 nucleotides are TGTGCCAGCAATCGTATCAGGGATCGTCAGCCCCAGCATTTT. Amino acids: CASNRIRDRQPQHF.

This clonotype turned up a few times. J is TRBJ2-1 and V is TRBV24-1; 8 positions match TRBD1. The CDR3 runs to 14 residues. CDR1 KGHDR and CDR2 SFDVKD come from the germline V gene. V trimming: 6 bases; J trimming: 9 bases; junction bases outside the gene matches: 9. This chain's CDR3 is CATSRRTGMAEQFF. The CDR3 coding sequence is TGTGCCACCAGTAGGAGGACAGGGATGGCTGAGCAGTTCTTC.

This clonotype was detected only a few times. The J gene is TRBJ2-7, the V gene TRBV14; D not resolved. In germline, CDR1 is SGHDN, CDR2 FVKESK. Trimming took 2 bases from V and 2 from J, leaving 4 bases between them. The CDR3 contains 12 residues. In nucleotides, the CDR3 is TGTGCCAGCAGCCAAATGACCTACGAGCAGTACTTC. This gives the protein CASSQMTYEQYF.

This chain's CDR3 is CASSEASGGGTGELFF. CDR3 nucleotides: TGTGCCAGCAGTGAAGCGAGCGGGGGTGGTACCGGGGAGCTGTTTTTT. The genes are TRBV2 and TRBJ2-2; 8 positions agree with TRBD2. There are 16 residues in the CDR3. The V gene's germline CDR1 is SNHLY and CDR2 FYNNEI. V trimming: 0 bases; J trimming: 5 bases; junction bases outside the gene matches: 5.